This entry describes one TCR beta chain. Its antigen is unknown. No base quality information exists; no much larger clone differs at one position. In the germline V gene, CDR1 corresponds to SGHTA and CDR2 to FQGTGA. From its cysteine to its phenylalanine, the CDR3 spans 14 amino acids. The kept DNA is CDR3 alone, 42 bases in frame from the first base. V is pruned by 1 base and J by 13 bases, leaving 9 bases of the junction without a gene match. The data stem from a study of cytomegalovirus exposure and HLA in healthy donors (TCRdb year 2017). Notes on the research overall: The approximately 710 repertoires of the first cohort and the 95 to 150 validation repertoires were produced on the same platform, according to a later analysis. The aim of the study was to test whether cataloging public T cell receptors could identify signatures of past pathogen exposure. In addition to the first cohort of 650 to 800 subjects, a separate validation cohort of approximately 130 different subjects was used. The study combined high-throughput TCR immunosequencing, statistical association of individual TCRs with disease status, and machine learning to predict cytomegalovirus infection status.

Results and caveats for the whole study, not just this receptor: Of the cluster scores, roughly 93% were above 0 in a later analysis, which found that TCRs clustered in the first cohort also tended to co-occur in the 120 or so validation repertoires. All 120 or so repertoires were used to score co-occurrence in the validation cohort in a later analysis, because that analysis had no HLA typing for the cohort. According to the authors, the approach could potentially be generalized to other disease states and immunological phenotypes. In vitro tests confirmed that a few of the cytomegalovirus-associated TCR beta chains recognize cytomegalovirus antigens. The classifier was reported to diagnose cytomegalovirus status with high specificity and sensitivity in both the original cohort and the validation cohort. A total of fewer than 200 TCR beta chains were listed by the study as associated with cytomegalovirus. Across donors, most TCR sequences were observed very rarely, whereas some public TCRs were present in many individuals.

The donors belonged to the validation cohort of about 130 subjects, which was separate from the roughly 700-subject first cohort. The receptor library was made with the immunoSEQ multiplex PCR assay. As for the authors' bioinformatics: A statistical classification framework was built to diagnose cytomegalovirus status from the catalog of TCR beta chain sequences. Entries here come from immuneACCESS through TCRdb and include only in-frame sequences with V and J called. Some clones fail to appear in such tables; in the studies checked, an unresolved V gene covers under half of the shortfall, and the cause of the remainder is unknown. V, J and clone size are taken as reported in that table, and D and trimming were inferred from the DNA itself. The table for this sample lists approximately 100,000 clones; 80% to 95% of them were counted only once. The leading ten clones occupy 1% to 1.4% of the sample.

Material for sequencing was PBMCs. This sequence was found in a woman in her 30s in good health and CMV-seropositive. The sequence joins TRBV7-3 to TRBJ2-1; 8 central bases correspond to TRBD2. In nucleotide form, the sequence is TGTGCCAGCAGCTTAAAGACTAGCGCGAAAGGACAGTTCTTC. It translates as CASSLKTSAKGQFF.